The T cell receptor beta chain described here comes from a study of T-cell memory formation after mild COVID-19. For the study at large: Across donors, TCR clusters were largely donor specific. Study results and limitations: CD8+ contracting clones occupied EMRA, while CD4+ ones occupied mainly CM and EM. The study detected some responding clones in pre-infection memory, suggesting cross-reactive memory joined.

UMIs and sample barcodes were carried by the TCR alpha and TCR beta cDNA libraries that 5'RACE produced using constant-segment primers. TCRdb analysed the 5' RACE reads with MiXCR anew, one entry per CDR3 protein. The table includes approximately 60,000 distinct CDR3 sequences, more than 8% detected once. Many counts were recorded for this clonotype. Its antigen is undetermined. Germline-derived CDR1 and CDR2 are SGHTA and FQGNSA. J gave up 3 bases and V 1 base, and 5 bases lay outside the gene matches. This CDR3 region has 16 residues. The TCR was taken from a man younger than 35 who had mild COVID-19 (a few samples of this study predate the infection). Cell type and time point are not known. This sequence joins TRBV7-2 and TRBJ2-1; 8 nucleotides align to TRBD2. Sequenced input: PBMCs or a T cell subset sorted from them (not recorded which). CDR3 in DNA: TGTGCCAGCAGCTTAGGGGCGGGGGGCCACTACAATGAGCAGTTCTTC. It specifies CASSLGAGGHYNEQFF.